This T cell receptor (beta chain) was sequenced during a study of T cells in Graves' hyperthyroidism and ophthalmopathy. Notes on the study in general: Blood also carried most thyroid clonotypes expanded above 0.001. Ophthalmopathy cases were set apart from stable hyperthyroidism by a 13 V-J model.

RNA transcripts served as the template for amplifying TCR beta CDR3 regions. The HTBI primer set drove a first-round RT-PCR of the TCR CDR3. TCRdb called the multiplex PCR reads again in MiXCR, with one record for every CDR3 protein. The sample contains hundreds of thousands of distinct CDR3 sequences, 13% of which appear only once. This clonotype was seen at least ten times. Its antigen is undetermined. The CDR3 is made up of 14 amino acids. Trimming removed 3 bases at V and 6 bases at J, with 11 bases between. Germline V gene data show CDR1 as SGHAT and CDR2 as FQDESV (reference sequence). Diagnoses used clinical symptoms, serum thyroxine and TRAb, thyroid ultrasound and orbital computed tomography.

V is TRBV11-1 and J is TRBJ2-2, with no clear D. Sequenced input: blood. This receptor was obtained from a woman in her late teens or twenties with Graves' hyperthyroidism. CDR3 nucleotide sequence: TGTGCCAGCAGCTTGGGCGCAGGAGCCGGGGAGCTGTTTTTT. Translated: CASSLGAGAGELFF.